This T cell receptor (beta chain) was sequenced during a study of T cells in localized non-small cell lung cancer. Findings of the study overall: Appearing in adjacent lung were a median about 60 of the top 100 tumor clones.

Sequenced by immunoSEQ multiplex PCR; TCRdb stores in-frame clones only, minus some. This table has 10,000 to 15,000 clones, around four fifths appearing once. This clone appeared a single time. Its antigen is currently unknown. This material consisted of peripheral blood, taken before any cancer treatment. The source of this sequence is a male donor at least 60 years old with stage I squamous cell lung carcinoma.

The CDR3 bases are TGTGCCATCAGTGAGTCCTCCGCAGCCAACAATGAGCAGTTCTTC. This translates into CAISESSAANNEQFF. The chain employs TRBV10-3 and TRBJ2-1, with D unresolved. CDR3 length equals 15 residues. V was cut by 0 bases and J by 5 bases, with 11 bases left in between. Germline values: CDR1 ENHRY, CDR2 SYGVKD.